The clone carrying this T cell receptor (beta chain) was counted only a few times. Its antigen is currently unknown. This specimen comes from a study of CD8 T cells in ankylosing spondylitis. Findings and caveats of the study: Matched ankylosing spondylitis synovial fluid reportedly showed significant enrichment of disease-linked clones.

TCRdb fed the 5' RACE reads into MiXCR, producing one record per CDR3 protein. The sample records some 200,000 distinct CDR3 sequences, around 24% being singletons. Trimming shortened V by 2 bases and J by 8 bases, and 9 bases separated the two germline ends. CDR3 length: 12 amino acids. Germline CDR1 LGHDT, CDR2 YNNKEL (reference sequence). Sequencing used blood, either unsorted or a sorted T cell fraction (not recorded which). The sequence was collected from a male donor with ankylosing spondylitis or in good health (not recorded which). The rearrangement joins TRBV3-1 to TRBJ1-2; D is perhaps TRBD1 (5 bases). As DNA, the CDR3 is TGTGCCAGCAGCCAATCCGGGGGGGGCTACACCTTC. The encoded protein is CASSQSGGGYTF.